Below, one TCR beta chain is given with its context. The antigen is not known. The data belong to a study of chemoradiotherapy in HPV16-positive cancers. The CDR3 covers 14 residues. Germline V gene sequence: CDR1 ENHRY, CDR2 SYGVKD. The V gene lost 2 bases and the J gene lost 4 bases, with 10 bases spanning the gap. Study-wide points: Only a couple of HPV16-positive patients supplied the functional HPV-specificity definition. Candidate HPV-specific clones and E7-related TCR motifs grew in tumor during treatment.

Sequenced by immunoSEQ multiplex PCR; TCRdb stores in-frame clones only, minus some. The repertoire holds under 10,000 clones, with roughly 88% as singletons. This TCR was recovered from a human donor with HPV-associated anogenital cancer. The source material was tumor tissue, sampled from a patient who underwent chemoradiotherapy. The chain is built from TRBV10-3 and TRBJ2-3; no clear D. CDR3 coding DNA: TGTGCCATCAGTGAGGGTATGGGCCCAGATACGCAGTATTTT. This translates into CAISEGMGPDTQYF.